The subject of this entry is one T cell receptor (beta chain). As handled by the study authors: For nucleated cells, counts were estimated from reference gene primer amplification. Method: immunoSEQ multiplex PCR; TCRdb's copy keeps in-frame clones and lacks some. That table furnishes V, J and clone size, whereas the DNA furnished D and trimming. The table includes about 270,000 clones, over 75% detected once. Trimming cost V 5 bases and J 6 bases; bases outside gene matches: 4. CDR1 PRHDT and CDR2 FYEKMQ come from the germline V gene (reference sequence). CDR3 length: 12 amino acids. This entry belongs to a study of blood T cell repertoires in COVID-19. About the research overall: Samples representing acute and convalescent COVID-19 were sourced from the United States, Italy and Spain. Sources were T cells, B-cell-depleted T cells, or PBMCs; the material itself was cDNA or gDNA.

Sequenced sample: peripheral blood. The gene calls are TRBV13 and TRBJ2-7, with 7 bases lining up with TRBD1. The receptor's source is a woman aged 45-65 years with acute or convalescent COVID-19. The CDR3 reads CASSLNRGEQYF. Written as DNA, the CDR3 is TGTGCCAGCAGCCTAAACAGGGGCGAGCAGTACTTC.